Sequencing of this TCR beta chain was carried out in a study of blood T cell repertoires in COVID-19. CDR3 length: 14 amino acids. The germline CDR1 and CDR2 sequences are LGHDT and YNNKEL (reference sequence). V lost 5 bases to trimming and J lost 1 base, with 9 bases between them. Clones were read by immunoSEQ multiplex PCR, and TCRdb kept only the in-frame ones, dropping some. The repertoire holds 200,000 to 250,000 clones, with 70% to 90% as singletons. The sample was peripheral blood. This chain connects TRBV3-1 (or the pseudogene TRBV3-2) to TRBJ1-3; possible D gene TRBD1, 6 bases. The receptor comes from a woman between 50 and 59 years old with COVID-19, enrolled during active disease. CDR3 DNA: TGTGCCAGCAGCTTCAGGGGATCTGGAAACACCATATATTTT. It specifies CASSFRGSGNTIYF.